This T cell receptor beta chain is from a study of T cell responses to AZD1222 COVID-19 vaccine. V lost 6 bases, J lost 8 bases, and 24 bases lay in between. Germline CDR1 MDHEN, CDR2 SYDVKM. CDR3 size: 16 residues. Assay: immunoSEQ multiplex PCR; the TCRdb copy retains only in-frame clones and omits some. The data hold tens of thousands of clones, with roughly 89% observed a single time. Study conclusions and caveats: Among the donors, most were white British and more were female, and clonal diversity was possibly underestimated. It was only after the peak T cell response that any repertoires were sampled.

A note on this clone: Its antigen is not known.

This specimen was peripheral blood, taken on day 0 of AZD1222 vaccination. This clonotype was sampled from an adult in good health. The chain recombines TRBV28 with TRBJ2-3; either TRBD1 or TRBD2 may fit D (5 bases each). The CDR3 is CASSTGTLGGSGTQYF. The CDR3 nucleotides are TGTGCCAGCAGCACCGGGACGCTCGGTGGAAGTGGTACGCAGTATTTT. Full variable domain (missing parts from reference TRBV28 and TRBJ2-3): DVKVTQSSRYLVKRTGEKVFLECVQDMDHENMFWYRQDPGLGLRLIYFSYDVKMKEKGDIPEGYSVSREKKERFSLILESASTNQTSMYLCASSTGTLGGSGTQYFGPGTRLTVL.